The sequence of this TCR beta chain was determined in a study of shared clonotypes between healthy human individuals. Study-level information: A couple of women and a few men aged 18 to 49 made up the donors.

Sequenced by immunoSEQ multiplex PCR; TCRdb stores in-frame clones only, minus some. The sample records a few million clones, just over 90% being singletons. The donor population consisted of healthy HIV-negative adults with no recent acute infections or vaccinations. V shed 3 bases and J 6 bases; nucleotides not matched to a gene: 14. Looked up from germline, CDR1 is GTSNPN and CDR2 is SVGIG (reference sequence). The CDR3 covers 16 residues. J is TRBJ1-2 and V is TRBV30; 9 bases fit TRBD1. This sequence was found in a man aged 18 to 30 in good health. Sample: naive CD4+ T cells sorted from blood. Noted subset: CD45RA+ positively selected. In DNA, the CDR3 is TGTGCCTGGAGACTCACCCAGGGACAGGGAACAGATGGCTACACCTTC. This gives the protein CAWRLTQGQGTDGYTF.